These T cell receptor beta chains were read from a single sample in a study of shared clonotypes between healthy human individuals. The method was immunoSEQ multiplex PCR; TCRdb's version includes in-frame clones alone and lacks a portion of them. In the table there are about 1.9 million clones, just over 90% of which are singletons. Sample: naive CD8+ T cells from PBMCs. These receptors all stem from a man aged 18 to 30 in good health. Some clones in this sample may be carry-over from other donors' samples. Each CDR3 is given without its conserved first and last residue.

V	J	CDR3
TRBV9	TRBJ2-1	ASSVDGGINEQF
TRBV27	TRBJ2-2	ASSSWARNTGELF
TRBV28	TRBJ1-2	ASSFPGGYT
TRBV27	TRBJ2-7	ASSPVAGVVPYEQY
TRBV2	TRBJ2-1	ASVGRGGASSYNEQF
TRBV7-2	TRBJ2-7	ASSFSLGRAYEQY
TRBV4-3	TRBJ2-5	ASSQDEEGLQETQY
TRBV28	TRBJ2-6	ASSFRDRSSGANVLT
TRBV7-9	TRBJ2-1	ASSHIGLNGRDEQF
TRBV7-3	TRBJ2-1	ASSSESDPFYYNEQF
TRBV19	TRBJ2-2	ASTPGVNTGELF
TRBV4-1	TRBJ1-1	ASSRPGSSPEAF
TRBV5-1	TRBJ2-1	ASSLNAASSYNEQF
TRBV7-9	TRBJ2-1	ASSLAWDFTNEQF
TRBV4-1	TRBJ1-2	ASSLRQGLDYGYT
TRBV29-1	.	SALDSYEQY
TRBV7-3	TRBJ1-2	ASVGGQDGYT
TRBV5-1	TRBJ1-1	ASSFGGPLNTEAF
TRBV7-9	TRBJ2-3	ASSSRDSGRGDTQY
TRBV28	TRBJ2-2	ASSLLAGAGELF
TRBV7-9	TRBJ2-1	ASSLVSHPNEQF
TRBV6-5	TRBJ1-1	ASSYGTGLGTEAF
TRBV5-1	TRBJ2-7	ASSPGLAGAEQY
TRBV27	TRBJ2-7	ASSLTSGRVREQY
TRBV19	TRBJ1-2	ASKPAVGNYGYT
TRBV2	TRBJ1-3	ASSEVGSSGNTIY
TRBV12-2	TRBJ2-7	ASRLGSTGWGPYEQY
TRBV5-1	TRBJ2-7	ASSLDQGAYLSYEQY
TRBV27	TRBJ2-1	ASSPLAVAGGPSEQF
TRBV19	TRBJ2-3	ASSPRHPIEDTQY
TRBV25-1	TRBJ1-5	ASSERGLGRPQH
TRBV15	TRBJ2-7	ATSRDLPGTGVYEQY
TRBV29-1	TRBJ2-1	SAPAGASYNEQF
TRBV9	TRBJ2-1	ASSPWGLAGGSDEQF
TRBV7-9	TRBJ2-7	ASGSRTVYEQY
TRBV4-2	TRBJ2-7	ASSPRGVYEQY
TRBV2	TRBJ2-5	ASSDRTSRQETQY
TRBV10-3	TRBJ2-6	AISVSGSSGANVLT
TRBV28	TRBJ1-2	ASSQTDHYGYT
TRBV27	TRBJ1-1	ASWTGPLQAF
TRBV9	TRBJ1-1	ASSVGSSTEAF
TRBV29-1	TRBJ1-1	SVDREVDRGNTEAF
TRBV5-1	TRBJ1-2	ASSLGQGAYYGYT
TRBV27	TRBJ1-5	ASSLAGRSNQPQH
TRBV30	TRBJ2-5	AWSVQEGAFLYETQY